The next 19 T cell receptor beta chains were all read from a single sample in a study of T-cell reconstitution after alpha-beta-depleted transplantation in children. Unique molecular identifiers featured in how the TCRbeta library was prepared. TCRdb re-called the PCR reads through MiXCR, storing one row per CDR3 protein. The repertoire holds 500,000 to 600,000 distinct CDR3 sequences, with roughly 18% as singletons. The sample was PBMCs from the stem cell graft donor, taken from the stem cell graft. The receptors here all came from a human donor who donated a stem cell graft to a child with acute lymphoblastic leukemia.

The chain recombines TRBV12-3 or TRBV12-4 with TRBJ2-2; D is ambiguous. This CDR3 is built from 14 residues. V lost 2 bases and J lost 7, with 11 bases in between. CDR3 loop: CASSLMTFGGELFF. CDR3 in DNA: TGTGCCAGCAGTTTAATGACTTTTGGCGGGGAGCTGTTTTTT.

This clonotype was found a few times. This rearrangement joins TRBV7-3 to TRBJ2-1; no clear D. V was cut by 1 base and J by 8 bases, with 15 bases left in between. The germline V gene encodes CDR1 SGHTA and CDR2 FQGTGA. CDR3 size: 15 residues. The CDR3 nucleotides are TGTGCCAGCAGCTTAAGACCGAATCTGGTGGATGAGCAGTTCTTC. It codes for CASSLRPNLVDEQFF.

There are a few counts of this clonotype. The rearrangement uses TRBV9 and TRBJ1-2, with D unclear. The germline V gene encodes CDR1 SGDLS and CDR2 YYNGEE. Trimming shortened V by 4 bases and J by 0 bases, and 10 bases separated the two germline ends. This CDR3 has 14 residues. CDR3 nucleotides: TGTGCCAGCAGCCTCGGAGAAGCTAACTATGGCTACACCTTC. Amino acid sequence: CASSLGEANYGYTF.

The chain couples TRBV29-1 to TRBJ2-2; the D is unclear. The CDR3 is 12 residues long. In germline, CDR1 is SQVTM, CDR2 ANQGSEA. V was shortened by 7 bases and J by 5 bases, with 11 bases between the two germline ends. The CDR3: CSADTSTGELFF. CDR3 coding DNA: TGCAGCGCCGATACAAGTACCGGGGAGCTGTTTTTT.

The chain joins TRBV11-2 to TRBJ2-4, with D uncertain. The germline CDR1 and CDR2 sequences are SGHAT and FQNNGV. This CDR3 has 17 residues. V was clipped by 0 bases and J by 1 base, with 13 bases between them. The CDR3 spells CASSLDLTQWAKNIQYF. In DNA form, the CDR3 reads TGTGCCAGCAGCTTAGACTTAACGCAGTGGGCCAAAAACATTCAGTACTTC.

The chain joins TRBV5-1 to TRBJ2-1; 8 bases agree with TRBD1. V was clipped by 0 bases and J by 6 bases; unmatched bases: 5. This CDR3 has 15 amino acids. CDR1 SGHRS and CDR2 YFSETQ come from the germline V gene. The CDR3 here is CASSLGQGAGNEQFF. The DNA of the CDR3 is TGCGCCAGCAGCTTGGGCCAGGGGGCGGGCAATGAGCAGTTCTTC.

V is TRBV7-3 and J is TRBJ1-1, with D unclear. This CDR3 comprises 15 residues. Germline V gene lookup returns CDR1 SGHTA and CDR2 FQGTGA. Between the trimmed V and J ends, which lost 5 bases and 2 bases, there was a span of 15 bases. Here the CDR3 reads CASSETSGINTEAFF. The CDR3 nucleotides are TGTGCCAGCAGCGAGACCAGCGGGATAAACACTGAAGCTTTCTTT. Supplemented by reference TRBV7-3 and TRBJ1-1, the full variable domain reads GAGVSQTPSNKVTEKGKYVELRCDPISGHTALYWYRQSLGQGPEFLIYFQGTGAADDSGLPNDRFFAVRPEGSVSTLKIQRTERGDSAVYLCASSETSGINTEAFFGQGTRLTVV.

The chain recombines TRBV3-1 with TRBJ2-1, with 8 bases matching TRBD2. The V and J ends lost 0 bases and 10 bases, in that order; junction bases with no gene match: 17. The CDR3 contains 18 residues. Germline CDR1 and CDR2: LGHDT and YNNKEL (reference sequence). For the CDR3, the DNA is TGTGCCAGCAGCCAAGATCTCGCAGCGGGAGTTTCGTCGCGGGAGCAGTTCTTC. Translating it yields CASSQDLAAGVSSREQFF.

This chain links TRBV20-1 with TRBJ1-2; D gene uncertain. CDR1 DFQATT and CDR2 SNEGSKA come from the germline V gene (reference sequence). V was shortened by 3 bases and J by 3 bases, with 8 bases between the two germline ends. CDR3 length equals 12 residues. Here the CDR3 reads CSASFGHYGYTF. The CDR3 DNA is TGCAGTGCTAGTTTCGGACACTATGGCTACACCTTC.

The chain is built from TRBV4-1 and TRBJ2-7; possibly TRBD2 for D (6 bases). Germline V gives CDR1 MGHRA, CDR2 YSYEKL. The CDR3 runs 15 residues. V was clipped by 4 bases and J by 1 base, with 14 bases between them. CDR3 region: CASSRLSGLSYEQYF. The DNA of the CDR3 is TGCGCCAGCAGCCGCCTCAGCGGGTTGTCCTACGAGCAGTACTTC.

The chain links TRBV11-1 to TRBJ2-2; 13 nucleotides match TRBD2. Germline V gene lookup returns CDR1 SGHAT and CDR2 FQDESV (reference sequence). V was pared by 6 bases and J by 0 bases, with 7 bases of the junction left unmatched. The CDR3 is made up of 18 amino acids. In nucleotides, the CDR3 is TGTGCCAGCAGACGCGGACTAGCGGGAGCATCGAACACCGGGGAGCTGTTTTTT. This codes for CASRRGLAGASNTGELFF.

This clonotype was seen only once. The chain combines TRBV29-1 with TRBJ1-1; D perhaps matches TRBD1 (5 bases). CDR1 and CDR2 from the germline V gene are SQVTM and ANQGSEA. The V end was cut by 7 bases, the J end by 7 bases, with 10 bases between. The CDR3 sequence is 10 residues long. CDR3 in amino acids: CSARDGEAFF. The CDR3 DNA reads as TGCAGCGCCCGGGACGGTGAAGCTTTCTTT.

The chain joins TRBV7-2 to TRBJ2-2; D gene uncertain. Germline CDR1 reads SGHTA; CDR2 reads FQGNSA. V shed 5 bases and J shed 9 bases, with 16 bases lying between them. The CDR3 totals 14 residues. This CDR3 reads CASSRTVLKRELFF. CDR3 sequence (DNA): TGTGCCAGCAGCCGCACAGTCTTAAAGCGGGAGCTGTTTTTT. The whole variable domain, filled in from reference TRBV7-2 and TRBJ2-2, reads GAGVSQSPSNKVTEKGKDVELRCDPISGHTALYWYRQSLGQGLEFLIYFQGNSAPDKSGLPSDRFSAERTGGSVSTLTIQRTQQEDSAVYLCASSRTVLKRELFFGEGSRLTVL.

There are a few counts of this clonotype. The rearrangement links TRBV20-1 to TRBJ2-1, with 12 positions matching TRBD2. Germline V CDR1 and CDR2: DFQATT, SNEGSKA (reference sequence). Unmatched junction bases numbered 3, after V lost 0 bases and J lost 6 bases. The CDR3 sequence is 15 residues long. Here the CDR3 reads CSARDLAGGINEQFF. The CDR3 DNA reads as TGCAGTGCTAGAGATCTAGCGGGAGGGATCAATGAGCAGTTCTTC.

This sequence joins TRBV7-9 and TRBJ1-5; 9 bases align to TRBD1. J was trimmed by 14 bases and V by 3 bases; bases with no gene match: 11. The CDR3 sequence is 14 residues long. CDR1 and CDR2 (germline): SEHNR, FQNEAQ (reference sequence). The CDR3 is CASSFRQGGSGEHF. Here the CDR3 DNA reads TGTGCCAGCAGCTTCCGACAGGGGGGCTCTGGGGAGCATTTT.

V gene TRBV12-3 or TRBV12-4 combines with J gene TRBJ2-3; the D is unclear. The CDR3 has 15 amino acids. V dropped 3 bases and J dropped 0 bases, with 10 bases sitting between them. CDR3 in DNA: TGTGCCAGCAGTTTGTCGCTCTCTAGCACAGATACGCAGTATTTT. This translates into CASSLSLSSTDTQYF.

The sample holds a few counts of this clonotype. This rearrangement joins TRBV3-1 to TRBJ2-7; 7 bases are shared with TRBD2. Germline V gene data show CDR1 as LGHDT and CDR2 as YNNKEL (reference sequence). This CDR3 is 16 amino acids long. With 0 bases clipped from V and 4 bases from J, the junction kept 9 bases outside the gene matches. Written as DNA, the CDR3 is TGTGCCAGCAGCCAAGACTACCGGGACTACTTATACGAGCAGTACTTC. It codes for CASSQDYRDYLYEQYF.

The chain links TRBV15 to TRBJ2-5; 9 bases line up with TRBD2. J gave up 3 bases and V 0 bases, and 14 bases lay outside the gene matches. The CDR3 covers 19 residues. Germline CDR1 and CDR2: LNHNV and YYDKDF (reference sequence). CDR3 in amino acids: CATSRDFREIAGVEETQYF. Written as DNA, the CDR3 is TGTGCCACCAGCAGAGATTTTAGGGAAATAGCGGGAGTGGAAGAGACCCAGTACTTC.

The chain carries TRBV7-8 and TRBJ2-1, with D perhaps TRBD2 (6 bases). This CDR3 contains 13 residues. The V end was cut by 7 bases, the J end by 7 bases, with 14 bases between. CDR1 and CDR2 (germline): SGHVS, FQNEAQ. CDR3 in amino acids: CASIGRERNEQFF. DNA for the CDR3: TGTGCCAGCATCGGGAGAGAAAGGAATGAGCAGTTCTTC.